These 18 T cell receptor beta chains came from one sample sequenced in a study of monozygotic twins with inflammatory bowel disease. TCRdb re-called the 5' RACE reads and catalogs CDR3 proteins one per entry, DNA excluded. The sample totals under 130,000 distinct CDR3 sequences. Material: blood. The source is a human donor with ulcerative colitis or Crohn's disease, or a healthy co-twin of an affected twin (not recorded which).

This rearrangement joins TRBV7-2 to TRBJ2-7; TCRdb designates TRBD2, a call that cannot be tested without DNA. This CDR3 has 15 residues. The V gene's germline CDR1 is SGHTA and CDR2 FQGNSA. The CDR3 sequence: CASSLESGPFYEQYF.

The chain has TRBV6-5 and TRBJ2-7; TCRdb indicates TRBD1, and absent DNA this call remains unverified. This CDR3 is 16 amino acids long. The V gene's germline CDR1 is MNHEY and CDR2 SVGAGI. The CDR3 protein is CASSYSAQGAADEQYF.

J is TRBJ2-3 and V is TRBV7-7; TCRdb names TRBD1, which stays unverified in the absence of DNA. Germline loops: CDR1 SSHAT, CDR2 FNYEAQ (reference sequence). The CDR3 loop spans 14 amino acids. CDR3 region: CASSLGPGADTQYF.

This chain joins TRBV19 and TRBJ2-7; checking the TCRdb D call of TRBD1 is not possible without DNA. The CDR3 runs to 16 residues. The germline V gene has CDR1 LNHDA and CDR2 SQIVND (reference sequence). CDR3 region: CASRRDSAALTYEQYF.

The genes are TRBV6-1 and TRBJ2-5; TCRdb selects TRBD2, and the lack of DNA leaves this call unchecked. This CDR3 spans 14 amino acids. Per germline, CDR1 MNHNS and CDR2 SASEGT. Here the CDR3 reads CASIDLQVPLAQYF.

The V gene is TRBV27, the J gene TRBJ2-1. This CDR3 spans 15 amino acids. Per germline, CDR1 MNHEY and CDR2 SMNVEV (reference sequence). CDR3 in amino acids: CASSFGGRLNNEQFF.

The gene calls are TRBV7-2 and TRBJ2-7. Per the germline V gene, CDR1 is SGHTA and CDR2 is FQGNSA. The length of the CDR3 is 14 residues. The CDR3 is CASSFDSRLYEQYF. The full variable domain, completed using reference TRBV7-2 and TRBJ2-7, is GAGVSQSPSNKVTEKGKDVELRCDPISGHTALYWYRQSLGQGLEFLIYFQGNSAPDKSGLPSDRFSAERTGGSVSTLTIQRTQQEDSAVYLCASSFDSRLYEQYFGPGTRLTVT.

V usage is TRBV20-1 and J usage is TRBJ2-1; without DNA, the TCRdb call of TRBD1 cannot be checked. The V gene's germline CDR1 is DFQATT and CDR2 SNEGSKA (reference sequence). The CDR3 extends over 14 amino acids. The CDR3 sequence: CSAKKTGWDNEQFF.

The chain couples TRBV11-2 to TRBJ2-1; checking the TCRdb D call of TRBD1 is not possible without DNA. The germline CDR1 and CDR2 sequences are SGHAT and FQNNGV. The CDR3 spans 15 residues. The CDR3: CASSLVWGFGNEQFF. Full variable domain (outside the CDR3, taken from reference TRBV11-2 and TRBJ2-1): EAGVAQSPRYKIIEKRQSVAFWCNPISGHATLYWYQQILGQGPKLLIQFQNNGVVDDSQLPKDRFSAERLKGVDSTLKIQPAKLEDSAVYLCASSLVWGFGNEQFFGPGTRLTVL.

The rearrangement uses TRBV12-3 or TRBV12-4 and TRBJ1-6. CDR3 length equals 15 residues. The chain's CDR3 is CASSFLHSNNSPLHF.

The chain uses TRBV5-6 and TRBJ2-4; the TRBD1 assignment by TCRdb is unverifiable without DNA. This CDR3 has 15 amino acids. CDR1 is SGHDT and CDR2 is YYEEEE in the germline V gene. This chain's CDR3 is CASSPTLRDKNIQYF. Looking up the rest from reference TRBV5-6 and TRBJ2-4 gives the full variable domain: DAGVTQSPTHLIKTRGQQVTLRCSPKSGHDTVSWYQQALGQGPQFIFQYYEEEERQRGNFPDRFSGHQFPNYSSELNVNALLLGDSALYLCASSPTLRDKNIQYFGAGTRLSVL.

The chain recombines TRBV7-9 with TRBJ2-7. The CDR3 length is 11 residues. Germline V lookup: CDR1 SEHNR, CDR2 FQNEAQ (reference sequence). The CDR3: CASGIYYEQYF.

This chain uses TRBV11-2 with TRBJ1-1. The germline V gene has CDR1 SGHAT and CDR2 FQNNGV. The CDR3 length is 17 residues. The CDR3 loop reads CASSSVYERLVDTEAFF.

The J gene is TRBJ2-7, the V gene TRBV20-1; TCRdb gives TRBD1 as the D gene, but with no DNA this cannot be confirmed. The CDR3 has 13 residues. Germline CDR1 DFQATT, CDR2 SNEGSKA (reference sequence). The CDR3 protein is CSPIRQGHYEQYF.

The V gene is TRBV20-1, the J gene TRBJ2-1. Germline lookup yields CDR1 DFQATT and CDR2 SNEGSKA (reference sequence). The CDR3 loop spans 16 amino acids. The CDR3 protein is CSARDRKRTPYNEQFF.

The gene calls are TRBV29-1 and TRBJ2-5; the D call from TCRdb, TRBD1, cannot be confirmed without DNA. The CDR3 is 13 amino acids. Germline assignment: CDR1 SQVTM and CDR2 ANQGSEA. The CDR3 spells CSSNRDPGETQYF.

V is TRBV7-2 and J is TRBJ2-3; the D call from TCRdb, TRBD2, cannot be confirmed without DNA. This CDR3 comprises 16 residues. In germline, CDR1 is SGHTA, CDR2 FQGNSA. CDR3 protein: CASSPQAGVGTDTQYF.

The CDR3 reads CASSPGTNTIYF. The rearrangement uses TRBV4-3 and TRBJ1-3; the D call of TRBD1 rests on TCRdb alone, since no DNA is present to check it. The length of the CDR3 is 12 residues. Germline CDR1 and CDR2: LGHNA and YSLEER.